Listed below are T cell receptor beta chains from one sample, sequenced in a study of TIL therapy for anti-PD-1-resistant metastatic lung cancer. Profiled with immunoSEQ multiplex PCR; TCRdb holds only in-frame clones, not every one. The data contain more than 50,000 clones, around nine tenths of them singletons. The material sequenced was blood, taken at baseline. These receptors were collected from a person aged 25-85 years with non-small cell lung cancer. CDR3s include the opening cysteine and the closing phenylalanine or tryptophan. Fields, in order: J gene, clone size, V gene, D gene, CDR3 DNA, CDR3 protein. D genes are given only for firm matches. For some rows the clone size is stated as once, few or many, or as a class when expanded; others skip it.

j_gene: TRBJ1-2; abundance: NA; v_gene: TRBV11-2; d_gene: NA; CDR3nt: TGTGCCAGCAGCTTAGGAGCACAGCTCAACTATGGCTACACCTTC; CDR3aa: CASSLGAQLNYGYTF
j_gene: TRBJ2-1; abundance: once; v_gene: TRBV7-9; d_gene: NA; CDR3nt: TGTGCCAGCAGCTTAAAGGGTAGTTCCTACAATGAGCAGTTCTTC; CDR3aa: CASSLKGSSYNEQFF
j_gene: TRBJ1-2; abundance: NA; v_gene: TRBV2; d_gene: NA; CDR3nt: TGTGCCAGCAGTACCATGACAAATAACTATGGCTACACCTTC; CDR3aa: CASSTMTNNYGYTF
j_gene: TRBJ1-5; abundance: NA; v_gene: TRBV9; d_gene: NA; CDR3nt: TGTGCCAGCAGCGTAGAAGGGGCCGGCCAGCCCCAGCATTTT; CDR3aa: CASSVEGAGQPQHF
j_gene: TRBJ1-4; abundance: NA; v_gene: TRBV18; d_gene: NA; CDR3nt: TGTGCCAGCTCACCACCGGGGTTTCGGGAAAAACTGTTTTTT; CDR3aa: CASSPPGFREKLFF
j_gene: TRBJ1-3; abundance: NA; v_gene: TRBV28; d_gene: NA; CDR3nt: TGTGCCAGCACCCCGGGCGGGGGAGGAAACACCATATATTTT; CDR3aa: CASTPGGGGNTIYF
j_gene: TRBJ1-1; abundance: NA; v_gene: TRBV6-5; d_gene: NA; CDR3nt: TGTGCCAGCAGTTACTCCCGACAGAACACTGAAGCTTTCTTT; CDR3aa: CASSYSRQNTEAFF
j_gene: TRBJ2-1; abundance: NA; v_gene: TRBV5-1; d_gene: TRBD2; CDR3nt: TGCGCCAGCAGCACGACTAGCGGGAGTGAGCAGTTCTTC; CDR3aa: CASSTTSGSEQFF
j_gene: TRBJ2-5; abundance: NA; v_gene: TRBV6-6; d_gene: NA; CDR3nt: TGTGCCAGCAGCTCTCAGGAGACCCAGTACTTC; CDR3aa: CASSSQETQYF
j_gene: TRBJ1-5; abundance: NA; v_gene: TRBV24-1; d_gene: NA; CDR3nt: TGTGCCACCAGTGGGGGCCGCCTGCAGCCCCAGCATTTT; CDR3aa: CATSGGRLQPQHF
j_gene: TRBJ2-1; abundance: NA; v_gene: TRBV30; d_gene: TRBD2; CDR3nt: TGTGCCTGGAGTGTAAGCGGGAGTTACCCCTACAATGAGCAGTTCTTC; CDR3aa: CAWSVSGSYPYNEQFF
j_gene: TRBJ2-1; abundance: NA; v_gene: TRBV7-3; d_gene: NA; CDR3nt: TGTGCCAGCAGCTTAGGTGTACCCAATGAGCAGTTCTTC; CDR3aa: CASSLGVPNEQFF
j_gene: TRBJ1-5; abundance: NA; v_gene: TRBV9; d_gene: NA; CDR3nt: TGTGCCAGCAGCGTAGCTCCAGATAATCAGCCCCAGCATTTT; CDR3aa: CASSVAPDNQPQHF
j_gene: TRBJ2-2; abundance: NA; v_gene: TRBV13; d_gene: TRBD1; CDR3nt: TGTGCCAGCAGCTCATCAGACAGGGGTAGGACCGGGGAGCTGTTTTTT; CDR3aa: CASSSSDRGRTGELFF
j_gene: TRBJ2-1; abundance: NA; v_gene: TRBV6-5; d_gene: NA; CDR3nt: TGTGCCAGCGGCAACGGGGAGGCCCCCAAGCAGTTCTTC; CDR3aa: CASGNGEAPKQFF
j_gene: TRBJ2-7; abundance: NA; v_gene: TRBV12-3/TRBV12-4; d_gene: NA; CDR3nt: TGTGCCAGCAGTTTAAGGGGAAACTACGAGCAGTACTTC; CDR3aa: CASSLRGNYEQYF
j_gene: TRBJ2-7; abundance: NA; v_gene: TRBV30; d_gene: NA; CDR3nt: TGTGCCTGGAGTGTGGGGGTGGTGTACGAGCAGTACTTC; CDR3aa: CAWSVGVVYEQYF
j_gene: TRBJ1-3; abundance: NA; v_gene: TRBV19; d_gene: NA; CDR3nt: TGTGCCAGTAGGTCAGGTTCCTCTGGAAACACCATATATTTT; CDR3aa: CASRSGSSGNTIYF
j_gene: TRBJ2-3; abundance: NA; v_gene: TRBV19; d_gene: TRBD1; CDR3nt: TGTGCCAGTAGGGCATCCGGGACAGGCACAGATACGCAGTATTTT; CDR3aa: CASRASGTGTDTQYF
j_gene: TRBJ1-6; abundance: NA; v_gene: TRBV15; d_gene: NA; CDR3nt: TGTGCCACCAGCAGATCGGGGGTGGGATCACCCCTCCACTTT; CDR3aa: CATSRSGVGSPLHF
j_gene: TRBJ1-3; abundance: many; v_gene: TRBV27; d_gene: NA; CDR3nt: TGTGCCAGCAGTTTAACCGGCAGGTCAACTGGAAACACCATATATTTT; CDR3aa: CASSLTGRSTGNTIYF